The next 4 T cell receptor beta chains were all read from a single sample in a study of blood T cell repertoires in COVID-19. Profiled with immunoSEQ multiplex PCR; TCRdb holds only in-frame clones, not every one. The data contain 350,000 to 400,000 clones, roughly nine tenths of them singletons. Sequenced sample: PBMCs or T cells enriched from blood (not recorded which). Receptor source: a woman between 25 and 40 years old who had recovered from COVID-19.

The chain recombines TRBV7-2 with TRBJ1-5; D is ambiguous. Per the germline V gene, CDR1 is SGHTA and CDR2 is FQGNSA. V was trimmed by 1 base and J by 7 bases, leaving 8 bases between them. The CDR3 extends over 13 amino acids. This CDR3 reads CASSLEAEQPQHF. The CDR3 DNA reads as TGTGCCAGCAGCTTAGAGGCGGAACAGCCCCAGCATTTT.

V usage is TRBV7-2 and J usage is TRBJ1-2; D unresolved. V was shortened by 8 bases and J by 2 bases, with 15 bases between the two germline ends. Looked up from germline, CDR1 is SGHTA and CDR2 is FQGNSA. The CDR3 is 14 amino acids. The DNA for the CDR3 is TGTGCCAGCCAACGAGCAGAGGAAAACTATGGCTACACCTTC. Translated, it gives CASQRAEENYGYTF.

This chain joins TRBV19 and TRBJ1-5, with D possibly TRBD1 on 5 matching bases. Trimming removed 0 bases from V and 7 bases from J, with 13 bases in between. The CDR3 loop spans 15 amino acids. Germline V gene data show CDR1 as LNHDA and CDR2 as SQIVND (reference sequence). CDR3: CASSIDRSGQQPQHF. DNA of the CDR3: TGTGCCAGTAGTATAGATCGTTCAGGGCAACAGCCCCAGCATTTT.

This clone appeared once. The chain combines TRBV15 with TRBJ2-5; 9 nucleotides agree with TRBD2. The CDR3 covers 14 residues. Germline lookup yields CDR1 LNHNV and CDR2 YYDKDF (reference sequence). V gave up 4 bases and J gave up 5 bases; unmatched junction bases: 5. For the CDR3, the DNA is TGTGCCACCAGCATTAGCGGGGGACGGGAGACCCAGTACTTC. Protein sequence: CATSISGGRETQYF.